Included here is one T cell receptor (beta chain) sequence, with context. This entry is derived from a study of OX40 agonist ivuxolimab in advanced cancers. Overall study context: Antecedent anti-PD-1, anti-PD-L1 or anti-CTLA-4 therapy was permissible, with around 40% having received some.

Profiling relied on immunoSEQ multiplex PCR, and the TCRdb table lists in-frame clones only, not all of them. The sample records some 39,000 clones, about 90% being singletons. The sample here was CD4+ or CD8+ T cells sorted from blood, taken in a trial of the OX40 agonist ivuxolimab. The TCR was taken from an adult with an advanced solid tumor such as melanoma, head and neck, liver or kidney cancer.

The CDR3 region is CASRQGQFTGYTF. CDR3 bases: TGTGCCAGCAGACAAGGACAGTTCACTGGCTACACCTTC. V and J are TRBV27 and TRBJ1-2, with a tentative D call TRBD1 (6 bases). This CDR3 is built from 13 residues. Germline CDR1 and CDR2: MNHEY and SMNVEV (reference sequence). Trimming took 6 bases from V and 7 from J, leaving 15 bases between them.